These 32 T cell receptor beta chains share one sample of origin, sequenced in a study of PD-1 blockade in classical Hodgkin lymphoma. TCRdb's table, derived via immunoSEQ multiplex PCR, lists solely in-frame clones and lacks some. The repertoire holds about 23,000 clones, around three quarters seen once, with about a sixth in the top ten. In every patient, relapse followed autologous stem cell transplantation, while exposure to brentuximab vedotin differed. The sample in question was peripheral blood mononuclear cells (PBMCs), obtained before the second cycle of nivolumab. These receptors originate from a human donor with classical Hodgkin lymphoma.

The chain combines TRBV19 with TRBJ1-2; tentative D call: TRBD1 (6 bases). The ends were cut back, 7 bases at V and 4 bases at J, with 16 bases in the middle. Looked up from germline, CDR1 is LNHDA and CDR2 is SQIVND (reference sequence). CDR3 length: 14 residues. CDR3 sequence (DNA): TGTGCCAGTACCCACCCGGAAGGGGGCTATGGCTACACCTTC. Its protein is CASTHPEGGYGYTF.

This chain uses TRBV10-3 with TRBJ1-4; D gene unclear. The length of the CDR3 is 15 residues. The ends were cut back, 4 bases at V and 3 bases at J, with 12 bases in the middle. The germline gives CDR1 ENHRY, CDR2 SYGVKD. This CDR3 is CAISGLGPPNEKLFF. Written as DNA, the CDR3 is TGTGCCATCAGTGGGCTTGGGCCTCCTAATGAAAAACTGTTTTTT.

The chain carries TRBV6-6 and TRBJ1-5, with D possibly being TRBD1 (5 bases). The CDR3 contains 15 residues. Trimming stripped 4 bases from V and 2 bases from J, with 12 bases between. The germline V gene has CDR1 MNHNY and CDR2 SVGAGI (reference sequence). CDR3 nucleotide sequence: TGTGCCAGCAGTTCCAGGGTTGGGGGCAATCAGCCCCAGCATTTT. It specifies CASSSRVGGNQPQHF.

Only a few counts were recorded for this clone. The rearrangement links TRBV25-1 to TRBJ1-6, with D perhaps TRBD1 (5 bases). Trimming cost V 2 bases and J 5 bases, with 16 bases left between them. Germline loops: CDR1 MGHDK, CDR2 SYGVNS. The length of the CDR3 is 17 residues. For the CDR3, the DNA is TGTGCCAGCAGTGAACGAGTCGGGGGAAGGCATAATTCACCCCTCCACTTT. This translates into CASSERVGGRHNSPLHF. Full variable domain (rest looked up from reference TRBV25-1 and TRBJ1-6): EADIYQTPRYLVIGTGKKITLECSQTMGHDKMYWYQQDPGMELHLIHYSYGVNSTEKGDLSSESTVSRIRTEHFPLTLESARPSHTSQYLCASSERVGGRHNSPLHFGNGTRLTVT.

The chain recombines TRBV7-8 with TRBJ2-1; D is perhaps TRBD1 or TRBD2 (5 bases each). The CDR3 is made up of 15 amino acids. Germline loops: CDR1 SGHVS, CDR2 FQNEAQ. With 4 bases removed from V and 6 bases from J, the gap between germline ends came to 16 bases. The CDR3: CASSYGDRGGNEQFF. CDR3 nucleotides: TGTGCCAGCAGCTACGGGGACCGAGGCGGCAATGAGCAGTTCTTC.

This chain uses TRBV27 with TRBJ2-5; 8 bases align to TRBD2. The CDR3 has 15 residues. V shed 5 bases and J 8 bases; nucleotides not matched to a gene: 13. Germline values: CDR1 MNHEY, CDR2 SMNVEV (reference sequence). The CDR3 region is CASSQAAGAAVTQYF. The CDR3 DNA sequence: TGTGCCAGCAGTCAGGCAGCGGGAGCCGCTGTTACCCAGTACTTC.

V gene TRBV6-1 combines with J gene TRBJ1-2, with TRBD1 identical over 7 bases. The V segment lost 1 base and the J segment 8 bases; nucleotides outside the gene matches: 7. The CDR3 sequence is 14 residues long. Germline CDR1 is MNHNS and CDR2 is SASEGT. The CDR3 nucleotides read TGTGCCAGCAGTGAAGGGGGGGACAGCCCGGGCTACACCTTC. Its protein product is CASSEGGDSPGYTF.

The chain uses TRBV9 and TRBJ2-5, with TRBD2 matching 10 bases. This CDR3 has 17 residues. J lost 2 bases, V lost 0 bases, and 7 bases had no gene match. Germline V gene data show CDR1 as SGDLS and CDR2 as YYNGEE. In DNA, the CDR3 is TGTGCCAGCAGCGTAGAAGGAGCGGGAGGGGGTCAAGAGACCCAGTACTTC. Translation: CASSVEGAGGGQETQYF.

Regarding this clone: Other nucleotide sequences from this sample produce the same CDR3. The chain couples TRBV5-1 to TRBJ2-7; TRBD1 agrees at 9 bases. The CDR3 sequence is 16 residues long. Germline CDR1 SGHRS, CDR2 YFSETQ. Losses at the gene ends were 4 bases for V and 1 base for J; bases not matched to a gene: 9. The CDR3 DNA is TGCGCCAGCAGCCTAGGATGGGGACAGGGTTCCTACGAGCAGTACTTC. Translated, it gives CASSLGWGQGSYEQYF.

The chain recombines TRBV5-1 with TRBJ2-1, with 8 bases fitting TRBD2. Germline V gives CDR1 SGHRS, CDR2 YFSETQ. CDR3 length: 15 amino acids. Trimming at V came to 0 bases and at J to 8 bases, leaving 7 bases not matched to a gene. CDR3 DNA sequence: TGCGCCAGCAGCTTGGGAGCGGGAGCAGGACATGAGCAGTTCTTC. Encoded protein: CASSLGAGAGHEQFF. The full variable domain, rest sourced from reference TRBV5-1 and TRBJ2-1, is KAGVTQTPRYLIKTRGQQVTLSCSPISGHRSVSWYQQTPGQGLQFLFEYFSETQRNKGNFPGRFSGRQFSNSRSEMNVSTLELGDSALYLCASSLGAGAGHEQFFGPGTRLTVL.

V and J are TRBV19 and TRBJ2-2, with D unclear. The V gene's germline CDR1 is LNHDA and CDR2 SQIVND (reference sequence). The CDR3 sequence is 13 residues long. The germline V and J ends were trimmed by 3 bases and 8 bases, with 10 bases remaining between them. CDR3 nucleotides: TGTGCCAGTAGTATCGCTCGCAGGGGGGAGCTGTTTTTT. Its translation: CASSIARRGELFF.

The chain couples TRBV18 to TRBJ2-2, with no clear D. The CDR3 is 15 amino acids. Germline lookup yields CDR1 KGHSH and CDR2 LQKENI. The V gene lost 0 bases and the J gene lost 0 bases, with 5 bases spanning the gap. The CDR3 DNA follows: TGTGCCAGCTCACCACCGGGAACGAACACCGGGGAGCTGTTTTTT. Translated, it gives CASSPPGTNTGELFF.

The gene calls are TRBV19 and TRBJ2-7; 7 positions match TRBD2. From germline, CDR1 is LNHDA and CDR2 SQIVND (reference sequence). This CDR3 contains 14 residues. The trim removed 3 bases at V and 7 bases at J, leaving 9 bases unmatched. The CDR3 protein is CASSIGASGGEQYF. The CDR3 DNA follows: TGTGCCAGTAGTATTGGCGCTAGCGGTGGGGAGCAGTACTTC.

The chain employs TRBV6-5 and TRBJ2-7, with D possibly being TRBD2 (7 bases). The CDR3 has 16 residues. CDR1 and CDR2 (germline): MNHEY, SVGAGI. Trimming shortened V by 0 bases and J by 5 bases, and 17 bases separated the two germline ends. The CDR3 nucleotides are TGTGCCAGCAGTTACTCGGGTCCGGGGGGCTTGAACGAGCAGTACTTC. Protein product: CASSYSGPGGLNEQYF.

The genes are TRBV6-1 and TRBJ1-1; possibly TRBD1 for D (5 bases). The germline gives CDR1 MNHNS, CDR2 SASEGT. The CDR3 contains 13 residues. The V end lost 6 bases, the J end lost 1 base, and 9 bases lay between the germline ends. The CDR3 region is CASRLRGNTEAFF. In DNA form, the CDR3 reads TGTGCCAGCAGATTGAGGGGGAACACTGAAGCTTTCTTT.

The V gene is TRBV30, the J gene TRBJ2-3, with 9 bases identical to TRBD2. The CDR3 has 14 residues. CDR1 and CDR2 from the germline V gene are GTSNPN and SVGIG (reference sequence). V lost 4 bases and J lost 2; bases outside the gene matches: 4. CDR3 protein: CAWNLAGITDTQYF. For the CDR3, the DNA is TGTGCCTGGAATCTAGCGGGAATCACAGATACGCAGTATTTT. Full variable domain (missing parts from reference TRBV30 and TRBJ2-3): SQTIHQWPATLVQPVGSPLSLECTVEGTSNPNLYWYRQAAGRGLQLLFYSVGIGQISSEVPQNLSASRPQDRQFILSSKKLLLSDSGFYLCAWNLAGITDTQYFGPGTRLTVL.

The CDR3 sequence is CASSLDTLANEKLFF. In DNA, the CDR3 is TGTGCCAGCAGTTTGGACACCCTAGCTAATGAAAAACTGTTTTTT. The chain recombines TRBV28 with TRBJ1-4, with a possible D match to TRBD1 (5 bases). V was cut by 3 bases and J by 3 bases, with 11 bases left in between. CDR3 length: 15 amino acids. Germline V lookup: CDR1 MDHEN, CDR2 SYDVKM.

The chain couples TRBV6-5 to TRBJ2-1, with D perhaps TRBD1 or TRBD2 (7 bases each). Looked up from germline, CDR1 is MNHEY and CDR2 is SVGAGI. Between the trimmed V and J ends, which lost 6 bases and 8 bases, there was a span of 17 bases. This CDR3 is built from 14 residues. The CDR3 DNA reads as TGTGCCAGCAGGCCCACAGGGGAGGGGCATGAGCAGTTCTTC. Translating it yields CASRPTGEGHEQFF.

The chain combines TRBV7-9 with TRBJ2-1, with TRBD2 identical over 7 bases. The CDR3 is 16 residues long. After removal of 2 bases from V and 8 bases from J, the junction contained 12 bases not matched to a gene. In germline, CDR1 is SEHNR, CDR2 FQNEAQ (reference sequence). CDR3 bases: TGTGCCAGCAGCTTATTGGGCGGGAGAGTCATGGATGAGCAGTTCTTC. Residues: CASSLLGGRVMDEQFF.

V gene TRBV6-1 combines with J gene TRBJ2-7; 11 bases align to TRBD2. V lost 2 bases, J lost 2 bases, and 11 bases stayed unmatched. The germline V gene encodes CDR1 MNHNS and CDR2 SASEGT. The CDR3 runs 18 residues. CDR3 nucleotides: TGTGCCAGCAGTGAATCAGGTCAAATGGGACTAGCGGCCTACGAGCAGTACTTC. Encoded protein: CASSESGQMGLAAYEQYF.

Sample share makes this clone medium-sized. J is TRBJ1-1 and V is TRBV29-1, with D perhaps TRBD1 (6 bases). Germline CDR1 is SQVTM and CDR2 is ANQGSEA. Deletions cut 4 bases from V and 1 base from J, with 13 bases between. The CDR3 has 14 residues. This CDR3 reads CSVGGGAANTEAFF. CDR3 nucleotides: TGCAGCGTTGGTGGGGGCGCAGCGAACACTGAAGCTTTCTTT.

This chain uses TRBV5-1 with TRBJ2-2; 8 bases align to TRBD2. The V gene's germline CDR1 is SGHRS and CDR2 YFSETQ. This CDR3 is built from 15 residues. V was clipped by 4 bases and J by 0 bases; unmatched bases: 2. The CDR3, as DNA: TGCGCCAGCAGCCGACTAGCGACGAACACCGGGGAGCTGTTTTTT. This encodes CASSRLATNTGELFF. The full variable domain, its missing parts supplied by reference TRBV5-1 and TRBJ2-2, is KAGVTQTPRYLIKTRGQQVTLSCSPISGHRSVSWYQQTPGQGLQFLFEYFSETQRNKGNFPGRFSGRQFSNSRSEMNVSTLELGDSALYLCASSRLATNTGELFFGEGSRLTVL.

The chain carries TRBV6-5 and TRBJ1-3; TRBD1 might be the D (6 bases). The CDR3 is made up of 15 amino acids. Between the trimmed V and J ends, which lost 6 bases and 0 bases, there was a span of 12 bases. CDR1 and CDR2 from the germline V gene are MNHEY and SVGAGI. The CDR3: CASSPQGISGNTIYF. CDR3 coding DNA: TGTGCCAGCAGCCCACAGGGTATCTCTGGAAACACCATATATTTT.

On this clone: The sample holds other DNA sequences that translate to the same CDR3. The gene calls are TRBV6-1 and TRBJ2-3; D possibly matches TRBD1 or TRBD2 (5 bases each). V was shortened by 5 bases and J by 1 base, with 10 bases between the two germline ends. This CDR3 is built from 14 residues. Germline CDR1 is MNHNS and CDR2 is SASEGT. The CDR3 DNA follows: TGTGCCAGCAGTAGGGACGGAGGCACAGATACGCAGTATTTT. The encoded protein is CASSRDGGTDTQYF.

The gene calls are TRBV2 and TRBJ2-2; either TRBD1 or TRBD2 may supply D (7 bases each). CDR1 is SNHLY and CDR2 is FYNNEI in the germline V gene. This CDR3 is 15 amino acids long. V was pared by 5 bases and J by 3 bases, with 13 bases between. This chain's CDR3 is CASSQGGLYTGELFF. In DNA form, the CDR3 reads TGTGCCAGCAGTCAGGGGGGGCTTTACACCGGGGAGCTGTTTTTT. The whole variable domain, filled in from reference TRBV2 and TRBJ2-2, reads EPEVTQTPSHQVTQMGQEVILRCVPISNHLYFYWYRQILGQKVEFLVSFYNNEISEKSEIFDDQFSVERPDGSNFTLKIRSTKLEDSAMYFCASSQGGLYTGELFFGEGSRLTVL.

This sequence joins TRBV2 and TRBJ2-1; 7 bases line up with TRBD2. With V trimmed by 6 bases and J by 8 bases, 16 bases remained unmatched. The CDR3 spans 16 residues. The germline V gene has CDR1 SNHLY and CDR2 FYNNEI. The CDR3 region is CASSHPRGGSVDEQFF. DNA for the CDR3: TGTGCCAGCAGCCATCCGCGGGGCGGGAGTGTGGATGAGCAGTTCTTC. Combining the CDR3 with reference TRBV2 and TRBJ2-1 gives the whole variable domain EPEVTQTPSHQVTQMGQEVILRCVPISNHLYFYWYRQILGQKVEFLVSFYNNEISEKSEIFDDQFSVERPDGSNFTLKIRSTKLEDSAMYFCASSHPRGGSVDEQFFGPGTRLTVL.

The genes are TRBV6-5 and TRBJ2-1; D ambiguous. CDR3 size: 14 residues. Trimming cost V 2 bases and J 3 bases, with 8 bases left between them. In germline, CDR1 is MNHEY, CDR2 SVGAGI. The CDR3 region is CASSYTELYNEQFF. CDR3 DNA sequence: TGTGCCAGCAGTTACACAGAGCTCTACAATGAGCAGTTCTTC.

CDR3 coding DNA: TGTGCTAGTGGTTTGGCTAAAACGGGGGGGGCTGAAGCTTTCTTT. This sequence encodes CASGLAKTGGAEAFF. This sequence joins TRBV12-5 and TRBJ1-1; D perhaps matches TRBD1 (5 bases). V lost 1 base and J 6 bases, leaving 15 bases between the germline ends. Per the germline V gene, CDR1 is LGHNT and CDR2 is FRNRAP. CDR3 length: 15 residues.

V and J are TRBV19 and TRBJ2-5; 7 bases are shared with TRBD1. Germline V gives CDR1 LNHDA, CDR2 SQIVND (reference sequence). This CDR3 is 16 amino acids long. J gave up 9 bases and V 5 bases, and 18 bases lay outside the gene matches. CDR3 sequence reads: CASSSQRGPPTWAQYF. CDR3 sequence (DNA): TGTGCCAGTAGTTCGCAAAGGGGGCCACCAACGTGGGCCCAGTACTTC.

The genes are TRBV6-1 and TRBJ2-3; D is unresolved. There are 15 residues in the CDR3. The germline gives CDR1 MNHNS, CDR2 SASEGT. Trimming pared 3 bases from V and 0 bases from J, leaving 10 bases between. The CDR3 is CASSDGVQSTDTQYF. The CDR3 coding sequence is TGTGCCAGCAGTGATGGGGTTCAGAGCACAGATACGCAGTATTTT.

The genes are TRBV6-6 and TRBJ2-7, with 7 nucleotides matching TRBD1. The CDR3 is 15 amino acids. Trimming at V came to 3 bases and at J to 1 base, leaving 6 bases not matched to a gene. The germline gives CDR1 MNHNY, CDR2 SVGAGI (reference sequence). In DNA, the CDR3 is TGTGCCAGCAGTTATCCCTCGGGACAGTCCTACGAGCAGTACTTC. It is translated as CASSYPSGQSYEQYF.

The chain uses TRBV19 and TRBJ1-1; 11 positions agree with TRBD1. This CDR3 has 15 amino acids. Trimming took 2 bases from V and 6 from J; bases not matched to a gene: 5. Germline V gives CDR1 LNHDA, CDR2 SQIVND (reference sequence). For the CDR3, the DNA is TGTGCCAGTAGTATACGGACAGGGGGCAGCGCTGAAGCTTTCTTT. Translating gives CASSIRTGGSAEAFF.